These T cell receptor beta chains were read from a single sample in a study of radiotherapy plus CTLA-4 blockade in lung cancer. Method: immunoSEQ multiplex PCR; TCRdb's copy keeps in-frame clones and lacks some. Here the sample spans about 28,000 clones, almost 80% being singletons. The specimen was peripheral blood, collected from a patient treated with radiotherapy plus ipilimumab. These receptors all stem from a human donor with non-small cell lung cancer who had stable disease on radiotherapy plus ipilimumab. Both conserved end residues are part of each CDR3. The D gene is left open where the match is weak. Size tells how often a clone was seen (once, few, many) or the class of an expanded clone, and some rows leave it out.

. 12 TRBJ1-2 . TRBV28 TGTGCCAGCAGTCAACAGGGTCATGGCTACACCTTC CASSQQGHGYTF
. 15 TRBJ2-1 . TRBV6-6 TGTGCCAGCATCTACGACAGAGAGACCTACAATGAGCAGTTCTTC CASIYDRETYNEQFF
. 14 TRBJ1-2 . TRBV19 TGTGCCAGTAGTCCTCGACAGGCTAACTATGGCTACACCTTC CASSPRQANYGYTF
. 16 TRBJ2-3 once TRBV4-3 TGCGCCAGCAGCCAAGGGTCGGCCGCTAGCACAGATACGCAGTATTTT CASSQGSAASTDTQYF
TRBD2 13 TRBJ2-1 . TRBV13 TGTGCCAGCACGGGACTAGCGAAGGATGAGCAGTTCTTC CASTGLAKDEQFF
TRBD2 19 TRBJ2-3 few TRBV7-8 TGTGCCAGCAGCTTAACGGCTAGCGGGGGGGCGCGGTTGCGAGATACGCAGTATTTT CASSLTASGGARLRDTQYF
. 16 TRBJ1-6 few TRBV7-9 TGTGCCAGCAGCTTAGAGGGCGGGCGTGGGGTTTCACCCCTCCACTTT CASSLEGGRGVSPLHF
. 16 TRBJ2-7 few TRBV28 TGTGCCAGCAGTCCCCGGCCAACCGGGACTGCTTACGAGCAGTACTTC CASSPRPTGTAYEQYF
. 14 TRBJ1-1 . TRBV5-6 TGTGCCAGCAGGTCTGACAGGTTGAACACTGAAGCTTTCTTT CASRSDRLNTEAFF
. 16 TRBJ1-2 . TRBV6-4 TGTGCCAGCAGTGACTCGAAGGACGGGCCAGGCGGCGGCTACACCTTC CASSDSKDGPGGGYTF